Described below is a single TCR beta chain sequence and its context. What it recognizes is unknown. Researchers ran the assay at a deep level. How the authors handled the data: Filtering was not the same, since immunoSEQ gave junction-only sequences without quality scores. TCRdb keeps only in-frame clones here, not all; method: immunoSEQ multiplex PCR. V and J calls and clone size are those listed in that table; D and trimming were worked out from the DNA. The table shows about 470,000 clones, with 79% occurring only once. These data originate in a study of shared clonotypes between healthy human individuals. Each sample came from a Caucasian adult donor living in Nashville, Tennessee. Study observations and caveats: Sampling involved blood alone; tissue repertoires likely differ.

V was clipped by 4 bases and J by 5 bases; unmatched bases: 13. Per the germline V gene, CDR1 is SGHRS and CDR2 is YFSETQ. This CDR3 region has 17 residues. The sequence came from a woman between 35 and 50 years old in good health. Some clones in this sample may be carry-over from other donors' samples. The specimen sequenced was PBMCs. The J gene is TRBJ2-3, the V gene TRBV5-1, with 10 positions matching TRBD1. CDR3 amino acids: CASSRGGGTGAGDTQYF. The CDR3 nucleotides read TGCGCCAGCAGCCGTGGGGGCGGGACAGGGGCCGGAGATACGCAGTATTTT.